The present T cell receptor (beta chain) was sequenced within a study of response to subunit inactivated influenza vaccine. Study findings and constraints: The authors proposed limited new T cell recruitment per seasonal influenza vaccination.

TCRdb called the RT-PCR reads again in MiXCR, with one record for every CDR3 protein. In the table there are around 650,000 distinct CDR3 sequences, approximately 14% of which are singletons. Germline V gene sequence: CDR1 MNHEY, CDR2 SMNVEV (reference sequence). The CDR3 is made up of 13 amino acids. The V gene lost 10 bases and the J gene lost 8 bases, with 20 bases spanning the gap. This clonotype was detected a few times. The target antigen is unknown. Here the sequenced sample was PBMCs from blood, taken less than 13 days after vaccination. This clonotype was sampled from a man aged 50 to 59 who received an inactivated influenza vaccine. This chain connects TRBV27 to TRBJ1-2, with D tentatively TRBD1 (5 bases). The CDR3 region has the DNA TGTGCCACCGGTCGACCAGGGCTGGAAGGCTACACCTTC. It translates to CATGRPGLEGYTF.